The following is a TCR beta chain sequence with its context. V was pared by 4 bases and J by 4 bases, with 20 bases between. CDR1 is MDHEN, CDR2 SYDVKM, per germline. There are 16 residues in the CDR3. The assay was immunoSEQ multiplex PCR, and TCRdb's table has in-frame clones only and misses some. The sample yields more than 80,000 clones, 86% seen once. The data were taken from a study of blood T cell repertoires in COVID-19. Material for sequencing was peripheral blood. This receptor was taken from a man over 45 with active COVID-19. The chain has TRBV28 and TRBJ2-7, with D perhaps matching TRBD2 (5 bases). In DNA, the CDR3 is TGTGCCAGCAGTTCCCCGGGGAGTCCATCCTCGTACGAGCAGTACTTC. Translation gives CASSSPGSPSSYEQYF.